The clone carrying this T cell receptor beta chain was seen a single time. CDR3 and TCR beta VDJ profiling relied on a genomic DNA template. TCRdb processed the reads anew with MiXCR; each CDR3 protein has one entry. Among 150,000 to 200,000 distinct CDR3 sequences listed, 55% to 75% were seen once. The CDR3 totals 13 residues. Germline trimming cut 3 bases from V and 9 bases from J; bases unmatched to any gene: 3. Germline V gives CDR1 MDHEN, CDR2 SYDVKM. This entry belongs to a study of CD8+CD57+ T cells in acquired aplastic anemia. This chain links TRBV28 with TRBJ2-1; the match to TRBD2 covers 9 bases. Material: sorted CD4+, CD8+, or CD8+CD57+ T cells (not recorded which) from PBMCs. This sequence was found in a human donor in good health. CDR3 region: CASSFGGGGEQFF. As DNA, the CDR3 is TGTGCCAGCAGTTTTGGCGGGGGGGGTGAGCAGTTCTTC.